Below are 25 T cell receptor beta chains sequenced from a single sample in a study of post-analysis software for immune sequencing data. Study results and limitations: TRBV segments more frequent in patients than in controls numbered several and included TRBV5-6, TRBV5-1 and TRBV20-1.

Their antigen targets remain unknown. Tagging with unique molecular identifiers was a feature of the TCR beta cDNA libraries. One entry per CDR3 protein results from TCRdb running MiXCR on the PCR reads. The profile covers a few hundred thousand distinct CDR3 sequences, with 36% appearing a single time and around 4.8% taken by the ten largest. The specimen sequenced was blood. The receptors here all came from a girl aged 10-17 years with multiple sclerosis.

The CDR3 region has the DNA TGTGCCAGCAGCAAGCGGGAGGGCCGGTTCGACTACAATGAGCAGTTCTTC. Amino acids: CASSKREGRFDYNEQFF. The gene calls are TRBV27 and TRBJ2-1; 10 bases agree with TRBD2. In germline, CDR1 is MNHEY, CDR2 SMNVEV (reference sequence). The CDR3 has 17 residues. V lost 6 bases and J lost 3; bases outside the gene matches: 11.

Comments on this clonotype: A much larger clone differs from this one at a single base, so this may be a read error. J is TRBJ2-3 and V is TRBV7-8, with D maybe TRBD2 (6 bases). Germline V gene sequence: CDR1 SGHVS, CDR2 FQNEAQ. The CDR3 loop spans 16 amino acids. V gave up 4 bases and J gave up 0 bases, with 14 bases separating them. This CDR3 is CASSSVGRGSTDTQYF. The CDR3 DNA sequence: TGTGCCAGCAGCTCTGTTGGACGGGGGAGCACAGATACGCAGTATTTT.

This clonotype was found a few times. A much larger clone is a single base away; this may be a read error. The chain uses TRBV5-1 and TRBJ2-7; D is possibly TRBD1 or TRBD2 (5 bases each). The CDR3 runs 16 residues. From germline, CDR1 is SGHRS and CDR2 YFSETQ. V dropped 6 bases and J dropped 7 bases, with 26 bases sitting between them. This chain's CDR3 is CASTEGWTRVSGEQYF. DNA of the CDR3: TGCGCCAGCACCGAAGGCTGGACAAGGGTTTCGGGAGAGCAGTACTTC. The full variable domain, rest sourced from reference TRBV5-1 and TRBJ2-7, is KAGVTQTPRYLIKTRGQQVTLSCSPISGHRSVSWYQQTPGQGLQFLFEYFSETQRNKGNFPGRFSGRQFSNSRSEMNVSTLELGDSALYLCASTEGWTRVSGEQYFGPGTRLTVT.

There are a few counts of this clonotype. The J gene is TRBJ2-3, the V gene TRBV5-1, with 8 bases matching TRBD2. This CDR3 region has 16 residues. Per germline, CDR1 SGHRS and CDR2 YFSETQ. Trimming removed 4 bases from V and 0 bases from J; junction bases left unmatched: 7. CDR3 sequence reads: CASSPQSSGSTDTQYF. The CDR3 DNA is TGCGCCAGCAGCCCACAATCTAGCGGGAGCACAGATACGCAGTATTTT.

V usage is TRBV5-6 and J usage is TRBJ2-3; possibly TRBD1 for D (6 bases). Trimming shortened V by 4 bases and J by 4 bases, and 22 bases separated the two germline ends. This CDR3 region has 17 residues. Germline V CDR1 and CDR2: SGHDT, YYEEEE. CDR3 sequence reads: CASSRLTQGLRADTQYF. The CDR3 coding sequence is TGTGCCAGCAGCAGACTTACGCAGGGGCTCAGGGCAGATACGCAGTATTTT.

The chain couples TRBV12-3 or TRBV12-4 to TRBJ2-1, with 12 bases aligning to TRBD2. This CDR3 is built from 18 residues. V lost 5 bases to trimming and J lost 0 bases; unmatched junction nucleotides: 8. The chain's CDR3 is CASSLRTSGVSSYNEQFF. The CDR3 DNA sequence: TGTGCCAGCAGTCTGAGGACTAGCGGGGTGAGCTCCTACAATGAGCAGTTCTTC.

The chain carries TRBV5-1 and TRBJ1-4; TRBD1 matches at 7 bases. The CDR3 runs to 14 residues. With 3 bases clipped from V and 6 bases from J, the junction kept 5 bases outside the gene matches. Germline-derived CDR1 and CDR2 are SGHRS and YFSETQ. CDR3 nucleotide sequence: TGCGCCAGCAGCTGTAGGGGGCAGGATGAAAAACTGTTTTTT. Its protein is CASSCRGQDEKLFF.

The chain combines TRBV28 with TRBJ1-1; the D is unclear. V was clipped by 2 bases and J by 1 base, with 14 bases between them. The CDR3 contains 16 residues. Germline-derived CDR1 and CDR2 are MDHEN and SYDVKM. The CDR3 region has the DNA TGTGCCAGCAGTTTAGTCCCCGCGGCCCCGAACACTGAAGCTTTCTTT. Protein product: CASSLVPAAPNTEAFF.

This clonotype was detected ten times or more. V is TRBV28 and J is TRBJ2-5; D gene unclear. Trimming took 8 bases from V and 6 from J, leaving 10 bases between them. Germline-derived CDR1 and CDR2 are MDHEN and SYDVKM. This CDR3 is 11 amino acids long. This chain's CDR3 is CASALRKTQYF. The CDR3 DNA follows: TGTGCCAGCGCCCTCAGAAAGACCCAGTACTTC.

The chain links TRBV7-2 to TRBJ2-4; D uncertain. The J call is in doubt because the DNA end fits TRBJ2-7 better. The length of the CDR3 is 14 residues. Germline V gives CDR1 SGHTA, CDR2 FQGNSA. CDR3 sequence: CASSPKGGTYEQYF. In DNA, the CDR3 is TGTGCCAGCAGCCCGAAGGGTGGGACCTACGAGCAGTACTTC.

This clonotype was detected many times. The rearrangement joins TRBV29-1 to TRBJ1-1; maybe TRBD1 (6 bases). The V and J ends lost 6 bases and 10 bases respectively, with 18 bases between them. Germline assignment: CDR1 SQVTM and CDR2 ANQGSEA. The CDR3 spans 12 residues. The CDR3 is CSVGTGAEGAFF. CDR3 DNA sequence: TGCAGCGTGGGGACGGGGGCAGAAGGAGCTTTCTTT.

This clonotype was counted many times. The J gene is TRBJ2-5, the V gene TRBV24-1; 8 positions agree with TRBD1. The CDR3 consists of 15 residues. After removal of 9 bases from V and 2 bases from J, the junction contained 10 bases not matched to a gene. Germline-derived CDR1 and CDR2 are KGHDR and SFDVKD. The CDR3: CATAYGGQGQETQYF. CDR3 DNA: TGTGCCACCGCATACGGAGGACAGGGACAAGAGACCCAGTACTTC.

With respect to this clonotype: This could be a read error, since a much larger clone is one nucleotide away. The rearrangement uses TRBV20-1 and TRBJ2-5; D is perhaps TRBD1 (5 bases). This CDR3 spans 14 amino acids. V was clipped by 0 bases and J by 0 bases, with 8 bases between them. Germline V gives CDR1 DFQATT, CDR2 SNEGSKA (reference sequence). CDR3 amino acids: CSARDGRDQETQYF. As DNA, the CDR3 is TGCAGTGCTAGAGATGGCAGGGACCAAGAGACCCAGTACTTC.

This clonotype was detected many times. This chain links TRBV18 with TRBJ2-5; possible D gene TRBD1, 5 bases. The CDR3 extends over 13 amino acids. The V and J ends lost 6 bases and 1 base respectively, with 9 bases between them. Germline CDR1 reads KGHSH; CDR2 reads LQKENI. DNA for the CDR3: TGTGCCAGCTCTCGACAGATCCAAGAGACCCAGTACTTC. Translating it yields CASSRQIQETQYF.

Ten or more counts support this clonotype. CDR3: CSASQGASYEQYF. CDR3 DNA: TGCAGTGCGTCGCAGGGGGCATCCTACGAGCAGTACTTC. J is TRBJ2-7 and V is TRBV20-1; 8 bases fit TRBD1. Germline values: CDR1 DFQATT, CDR2 SNEGSKA (reference sequence). The V and J ends lost 6 bases and 1 base, in that order; junction bases with no gene match: 5. This CDR3 is 13 amino acids long.

The table lists this clonotype with many counts. The chain is built from TRBV28 and TRBJ2-3, with 11 bases matching TRBD2. V dropped 7 bases and J dropped 0; count of bases not matched to a gene: 18. This CDR3 has 20 residues. Looked up from germline, CDR1 is MDHEN and CDR2 is SYDVKM. The CDR3 sequence is CASTERTSGTSGVSTDTQYF. The CDR3 DNA reads as TGTGCCAGCACCGAACGAACCAGTGGGACTAGCGGCGTTAGCACAGATACGCAGTATTTT.

Many counts were recorded for this clonotype. This sequence joins TRBV24-1 and TRBJ2-5; 9 positions match TRBD2. Germline loops: CDR1 KGHDR, CDR2 SFDVKD. This CDR3 spans 16 amino acids. J lost 5 bases, V lost 1 base, and 7 bases had no gene match. Written as DNA, the CDR3 is TGTGCCACCAGTGATTTCGGCGGGAGGGCCTGGGAGACCCAGTACTTC. Encoded protein: CATSDFGGRAWETQYF.

The rearrangement joins TRBV2 to TRBJ2-5; 7 bases align to TRBD2. The J segment lost 0 bases and the V segment lost 7 bases, leaving 5 bases of the junction unmatched. The CDR3 covers 14 residues. CDR1 and CDR2 from the germline V gene are SNHLY and FYNNEI. CDR3 in amino acids: CASTLSGNQETQYF. DNA of the CDR3: TGTGCCAGCACTTTAAGCGGGAACCAAGAGACCCAGTACTTC.

V usage is TRBV6-1 and J usage is TRBJ2-1, with a weak D call TRBD1 (6 bases). Germline V gene data show CDR1 as MNHNS and CDR2 as SASEGT. Trimming left V 3 bases short and J 7 bases short, with 10 bases between. This CDR3 region has 13 residues. CDR3 region: CASSEGAQNEQFF. The CDR3 region has the DNA TGTGCCAGCAGTGAGGGGGCGCAAAATGAGCAGTTCTTC.

This clonotype has ten or more counts. The chain is built from TRBV7-2 and TRBJ2-6; D could derive from TRBD1 or TRBD2 (5 bases each). Between the trimmed V and J ends, which lost 4 bases and 0 bases, there was a span of 13 bases. The CDR3 totals 17 residues. Germline CDR1 and CDR2: SGHTA and FQGNSA. The CDR3 DNA reads as TGTGCCAGCAGCTCGAGGGGTGGGAACTCTGGGGCCAACGTCCTGACTTTC. Residues: CASSSRGGNSGANVLTF.

V usage is TRBV20-1 and J usage is TRBJ1-5; 10 nucleotides line up with TRBD1. This CDR3 is 15 amino acids long. V shed 4 bases, J shed 5 bases, and the junction held 8 bases outside the gene matches. From germline, CDR1 is DFQATT and CDR2 SNEGSKA (reference sequence). The chain's CDR3 is CSAMHGTGVHQPQHF. The CDR3 DNA is TGCAGTGCTATGCACGGGACAGGGGTCCATCAGCCCCAGCATTTT.

At least ten counts were recorded for this clonotype. The chain employs TRBV9 and TRBJ2-1; 12 nucleotides align to TRBD1. The CDR3 is 14 amino acids. The V and J ends lost 4 bases and 8 bases, in that order; junction bases with no gene match: 4. CDR1 and CDR2 (germline): SGDLS, YYNGEE. The CDR3 DNA reads as TGTGCCAGCAGCCCCGGGACAGGGGGCGATGAGCAGTTCTTC. Encoded protein: CASSPGTGGDEQFF.

The chain has TRBV20-1 and TRBJ2-3, with TRBD1 matching 8 bases. CDR3 length equals 12 residues. The ends lost 6 bases at V and 5 bases at J; junction bases unmatched: 4. Germline CDR1 DFQATT, CDR2 SNEGSKA (reference sequence). The CDR3 loop is CSAPDREDTQYF. DNA of the CDR3: TGCAGTGCCCCGGACAGGGAAGATACGCAGTATTTT.

This clonotype was seen once. CDR3 nucleotide sequence: TGCAGGAAAGGGCCGGCTGTTGTGCGGTTCTTC. Amino acids: CRKGPAVVRFF. The chain employs TRBV20-1 and TRBJ2-1; no firm D call. This CDR3 region has 11 residues. The germline V gene has CDR1 DFQATT and CDR2 SNEGSKA (reference sequence).

This clonotype was observed a handful of times. This chain uses TRBV12-3 or TRBV12-4 with TRBJ1-1; tentatively, D is TRBD1 (5 bases). The CDR3 has 18 amino acids. Deletions cut 5 bases from V and 3 bases from J, with 25 bases between. CDR3 region: CASSPSNRFSVGDTEAFF. The CDR3 region has the DNA TGTGCCAGCAGTCCCTCAAACCGATTCAGCGTGGGGGACACTGAAGCTTTCTTT.